This T cell receptor beta chain was captured in a study of glioma-infiltrating T cells after dendritic cell vaccination. TCRB CDR3 was amplified from 2 ug genomic DNA or less. Profiled with immunoSEQ multiplex PCR; TCRdb holds only in-frame clones, not every one. The data contain tens of thousands of clones, about 85% of them singletons. Germline values: CDR1 SGHTA, CDR2 FQGTGA. Losses at the gene ends were 4 bases for V and 3 bases for J; bases not matched to a gene: 6. This CDR3 has 14 residues. This clone appeared a few times. Described time point: after dendritic cell vaccination, including at tumor progression/relapse. Isocitrate dehydrogenase mutation was absent in all glioblastoma patients. PBMC sampling occurred before vaccination, two weeks after the third dose, and at progression.

This receptor was obtained from a human donor with glioblastoma. The chain joins TRBV7-3 to TRBJ2-7; TRBD1 matches at 7 bases. Sequenced here: blood, sampled after dendritic cell vaccination. CDR3 loop: CASSWTGGGYEQYF. The CDR3 coding sequence is TGTGCCAGCAGCTGGACAGGTGGGGGCTACGAGCAGTACTTC.